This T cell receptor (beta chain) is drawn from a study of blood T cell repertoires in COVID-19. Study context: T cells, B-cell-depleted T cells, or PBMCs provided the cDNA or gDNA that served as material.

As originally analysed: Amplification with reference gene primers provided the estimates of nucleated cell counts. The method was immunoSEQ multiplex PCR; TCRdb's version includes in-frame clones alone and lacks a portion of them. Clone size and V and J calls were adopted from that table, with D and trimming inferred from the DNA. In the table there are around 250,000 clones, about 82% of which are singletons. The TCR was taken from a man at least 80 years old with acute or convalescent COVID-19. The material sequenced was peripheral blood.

CDR3 amino acids: CASSQDFSYEQYF. For the CDR3, the DNA is TGTGCCAGCAGCCAAGACTTCTCCTACGAGCAGTACTTC. The gene calls are TRBV3-1 (or the pseudogene TRBV3-2) and TRBJ2-7; D not certain. The CDR3 extends over 13 amino acids. CDR1 and CDR2 (germline): LGHDT, YNNKEL (reference sequence). V dropped 0 bases and J dropped 0 bases, with 3 bases sitting between them.